These T cell receptor beta chains were read from a single sample in a study of T cell changes during pregnancy in multiple sclerosis. Profiling relied on immunoSEQ multiplex PCR, and the TCRdb table lists in-frame clones only, not all of them. The data hold about 83,000 clones, with more than 90% observed a single time. This material consisted of peripheral blood, taken in the second trimester of pregnancy. These receptors came from a female donor with multiple sclerosis, enrolled in a pregnancy study. Each CDR3 is given with its conserved first and last residue. Fields, in order: CDR3 length, V gene, CDR3 protein.

length: 14
V: TRBV28
CDR3: CASSLVQGNHEQYF

length: 12
V: TRBV29-1
CDR3: CSVSGEGTEAFF

length: 14
V: TRBV30
CDR3: CAWSAGPEGQPQHF

length: 14
V: TRBV4-1
CDR3: CASSQGDTFYEQYF

length: 15
V: TRBV13
CDR3: CASSSGTGGGYEQYF

length: 13
V: TRBV19
CDR3: CASSSPGDQPQHF

length: 14
V: TRBV27
CDR3: CASSRTNSNYGYTF

length: 12
V: TRBV2
CDR3: CASREPGEGYTF

length: 14
V: TRBV5-1
CDR3: CASSHGTANTEAFF

length: 15
V: TRBV18
CDR3: CASTTAGGSYNEQFF

length: 14
V: TRBV4-1
CDR3: CASSPLGDGKKLFF

length: 19
V: TRBV4-1
CDR3: CASSRGTSGEGRPYNEQFF

length: 14
V: TRBV19
CDR3: CASEPGTGLGGLFF

length: 11
V: TRBV6-6
CDR3: CASSYGSEQFF

length: 14
V: TRBV5-5
CDR3: CASSWGSGTGELFF

length: 15
V: TRBV5-6
CDR3: CASSLDRGSNTEAFF

length: 13
V: TRBV19
CDR3: CASSSYRGAKLFF